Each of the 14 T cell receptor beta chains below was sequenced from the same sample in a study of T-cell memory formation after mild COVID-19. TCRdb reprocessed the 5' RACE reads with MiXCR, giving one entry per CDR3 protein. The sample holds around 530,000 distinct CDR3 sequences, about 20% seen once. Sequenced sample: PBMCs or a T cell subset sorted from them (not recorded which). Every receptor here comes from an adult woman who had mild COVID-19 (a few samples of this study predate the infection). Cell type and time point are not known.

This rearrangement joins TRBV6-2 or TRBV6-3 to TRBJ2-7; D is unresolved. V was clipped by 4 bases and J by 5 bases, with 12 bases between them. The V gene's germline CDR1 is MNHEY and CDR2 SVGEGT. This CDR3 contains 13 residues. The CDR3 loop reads CASSSRTFNEQYF. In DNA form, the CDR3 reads TGTGCCAGCAGTTCCAGGACCTTTAACGAGCAGTACTTC.

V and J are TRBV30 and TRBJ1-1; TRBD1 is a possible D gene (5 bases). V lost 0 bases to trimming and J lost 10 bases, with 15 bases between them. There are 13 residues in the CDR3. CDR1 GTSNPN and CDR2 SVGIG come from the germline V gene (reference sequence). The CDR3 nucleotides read TGTGCCTGGAGTGTAATTGGGGGGACTCCAGCTTTCTTT. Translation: CAWSVIGGTPAFF. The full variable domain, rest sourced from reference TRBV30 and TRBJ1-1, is SQTIHQWPATLVQPVGSPLSLECTVEGTSNPNLYWYRQAAGRGLQLLFYSVGIGQISSEVPQNLSASRPQDRQFILSSKKLLLSDSGFYLCAWSVIGGTPAFFGQGTRLTVV.

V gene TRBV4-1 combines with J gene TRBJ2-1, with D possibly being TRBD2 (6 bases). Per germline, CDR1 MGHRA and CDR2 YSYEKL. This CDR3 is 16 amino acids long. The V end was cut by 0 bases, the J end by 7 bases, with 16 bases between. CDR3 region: CASSQESLAWLNEQFF. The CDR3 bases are TGCGCCAGCAGCCAAGAAAGTCTAGCGTGGTTGAATGAGCAGTTCTTC.

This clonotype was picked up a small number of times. CDR3 amino acids: CASRRTGPSYEQYF. CDR3 nucleotides: TGTGCCAGTAGGAGGACAGGGCCCTCCTACGAGCAGTACTTC. The rearrangement uses TRBV19 and TRBJ2-7, with 8 bases aligning to TRBD1. CDR3 length: 14 residues. V was pared by 6 bases and J by 0 bases, with 4 bases of the junction left unmatched. CDR1 is LNHDA, CDR2 SQIVND, per germline (reference sequence).

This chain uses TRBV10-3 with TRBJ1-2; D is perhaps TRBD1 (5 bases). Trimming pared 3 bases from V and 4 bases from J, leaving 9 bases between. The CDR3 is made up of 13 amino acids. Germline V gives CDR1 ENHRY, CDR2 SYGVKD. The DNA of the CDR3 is TGTGCCATCAGTGAAGGGGCGCTCTATGGCTACACCTTC. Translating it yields CAISEGALYGYTF.

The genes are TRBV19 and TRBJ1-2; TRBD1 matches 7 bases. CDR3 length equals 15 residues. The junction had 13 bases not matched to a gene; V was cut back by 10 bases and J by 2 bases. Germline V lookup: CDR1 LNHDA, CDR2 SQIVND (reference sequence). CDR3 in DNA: TGTGCCATCTCTCTTACGGGACAGAGAAACTATGGCTACACCTTC. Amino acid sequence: CAISLTGQRNYGYTF.

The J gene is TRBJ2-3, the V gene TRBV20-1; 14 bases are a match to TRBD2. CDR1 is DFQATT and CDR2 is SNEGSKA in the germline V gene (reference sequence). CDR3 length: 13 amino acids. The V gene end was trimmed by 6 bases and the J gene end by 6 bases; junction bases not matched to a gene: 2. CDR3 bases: TGCAGTGCCCGGACTAGCGGGGGGGATACGCAGTATTTT. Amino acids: CSARTSGGDTQYF.

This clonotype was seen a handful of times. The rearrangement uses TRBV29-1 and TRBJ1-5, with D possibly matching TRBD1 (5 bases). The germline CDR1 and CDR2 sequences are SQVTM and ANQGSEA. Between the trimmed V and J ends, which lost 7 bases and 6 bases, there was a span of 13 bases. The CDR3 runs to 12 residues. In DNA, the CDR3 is TGCAGCGCAGGGATTGGGGGTCAGCCCCAGCATTTT. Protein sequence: CSAGIGGQPQHF.

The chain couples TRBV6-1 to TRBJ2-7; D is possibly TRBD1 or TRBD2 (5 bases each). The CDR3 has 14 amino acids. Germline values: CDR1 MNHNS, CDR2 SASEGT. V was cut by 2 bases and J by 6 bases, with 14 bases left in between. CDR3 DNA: TGTGCCAGCAGTGAACGGGGCGATGTGAGCGAGCAGTACTTC. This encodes CASSERGDVSEQYF.

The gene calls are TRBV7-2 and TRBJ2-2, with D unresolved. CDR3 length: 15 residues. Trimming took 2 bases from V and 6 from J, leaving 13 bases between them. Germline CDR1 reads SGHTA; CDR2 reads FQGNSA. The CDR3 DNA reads TGTGCCAGCAGCTTACGGGCCCAACCCGCCGGGGAGCTGTTTTTT. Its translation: CASSLRAQPAGELFF.

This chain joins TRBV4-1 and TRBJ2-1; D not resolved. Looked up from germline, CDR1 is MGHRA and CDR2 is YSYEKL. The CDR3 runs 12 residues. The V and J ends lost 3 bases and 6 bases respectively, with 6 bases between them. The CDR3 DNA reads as TGCGCCAGCAGCCAGGCTACCAATGAGCAGTTCTTC. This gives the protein CASSQATNEQFF.

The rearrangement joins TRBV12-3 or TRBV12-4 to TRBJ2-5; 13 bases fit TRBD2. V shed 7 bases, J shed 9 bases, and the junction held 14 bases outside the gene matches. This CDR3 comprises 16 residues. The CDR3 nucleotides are TGTGCCAGCACCCCTCGGGGACTAGCGGGACCTCGGGCCCAGTACTTC. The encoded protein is CASTPRGLAGPRAQYF.

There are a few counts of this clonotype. CDR3 residues: CASSFHPGTLLTGELFF. The CDR3 DNA is TGTGCCAGCAGCTTCCATCCCGGGACACTGCTAACCGGGGAGCTGTTTTTT. V is TRBV7-6 and J is TRBJ2-2; possibly TRBD1 for D (6 bases). Germline values: CDR1 SGHVS, CDR2 FNYEAQ. The CDR3 runs to 17 residues. V lost 3 bases and J lost 5, with 19 bases in between. The whole variable domain, remainder taken from reference TRBV7-6 and TRBJ2-2, is GAGVSQSPRYKVTKRGQDVALRCDPISGHVSLYWYRQALGQGPEFLTYFNYEAQQDKSGLPNDRFSAERPEGSISTLTIQRTEQRDSAMYRCASSFHPGTLLTGELFFGEGSRLTVL.

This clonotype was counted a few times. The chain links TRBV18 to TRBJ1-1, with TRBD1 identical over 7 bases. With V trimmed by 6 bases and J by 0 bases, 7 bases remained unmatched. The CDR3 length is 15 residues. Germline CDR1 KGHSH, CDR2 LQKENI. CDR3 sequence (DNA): TGTGCCAGCTCGCAACAGGGGCAGGTGAACACTGAAGCTTTCTTT. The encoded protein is CASSQQGQVNTEAFF.